This record concerns one TCR beta chain sequence. Its antigen is as yet unknown. TCRdb reprocessed the 5' RACE reads via MiXCR and lists one record per CDR3 protein. The table shows about 700,000 distinct CDR3 sequences, with around 20% occurring only once. This record comes from a study of CD8 T cells in ankylosing spondylitis. Study-level results: Blood of patients with ankylosing spondylitis appeared to be characterized by a TCR beta motif of eight highly homologous variants.

The ends lost 2 bases at V and 1 base at J; junction bases unmatched: 5. The CDR3 loop spans 16 amino acids. This TCR was recovered from a male donor with ankylosing spondylitis. Source material: blood, either unsorted or a sorted T cell fraction (not recorded which). This sequence joins TRBV12-3 or TRBV12-4 and TRBJ2-7; 10 positions match TRBD2. Here the CDR3 DNA reads TGTGCCAGCAGTTTATCTAGGACTAGCGGTTCCTACGAGCAGTACTTC. Its translation: CASSLSRTSGSYEQYF.